The sequence of this TCR beta chain was determined in a study of CD4 T cells in relation to SARS-CoV-2 and coronaviruses. Turning to the study itself: TCR beta CDR3s were sequenced after roughly ten-day antigen culture of PBMCs. Negative control cultures got HIV-1 Nef peptides or no peptide.

The assay was immunoSEQ multiplex PCR, and TCRdb's table has in-frame clones only and misses some. The repertoire holds around 25,000 clones, with around two thirds as singletons. Before the COVID-19 pandemic, during about 2011-2019, CD4+ T cells were taken from unexposed donors. CD4+ T cells were isolated from the cells after about ten days of culture. The CDR3 extends over 15 amino acids. V lost 2 bases to trimming and J lost 6 bases, with 16 bases between them. Germline assignment: CDR1 LNHDA and CDR2 SQIVND (reference sequence). In the case of this clone: Its antigen is still unknown.

The sequencing sample was made of CD4+ T cells from PBMCs, cultured in vitro. The rearrangement joins TRBV19 to TRBJ1-2; D is uncertain. This TCR was sampled from a human donor in good health. For the CDR3, the DNA is TGTGCCAGTAGTATATCGACCGTACGGTGGGATGGCTACACCTTC. Its translation is CASSISTVRWDGYTF.